This passage covers 27 T cell receptor beta chains from one sample sequenced in a study of cytomegalovirus exposure and HLA in healthy donors. Both 60 Vbeta primers and 13 Jbeta primers went into the PCR. Only in-frame clones appear in the TCRdb table, and some are missing; sequencing was by immunoSEQ multiplex PCR. The data contain 80,000 to 130,000 clones, about 79% of them seen just once; the ten biggest clones take up roughly 3.7%. The sequencing sample was made of PBMCs. These receptors all come from a female donor in good health and CMV-seropositive.

V is TRBV5-4 and J is TRBJ2-3, with 12 bases that match TRBD1. In germline, CDR1 is SGHNT, CDR2 YYREEE (reference sequence). The CDR3 has 16 residues. V trimming: 4 bases; J trimming: 7 bases; junction bases outside the gene matches: 10. In DNA, the CDR3 is TGTGCCAGCAGCCCCCCTCGGGACAGGGGGCTTTATACGCAGTATTTT. The encoded protein is CASSPPRDRGLYTQYF. Looking up the rest from reference TRBV5-4 and TRBJ2-3 gives the full variable domain: ETGVTQSPTHLIKTRGQQVTLRCSSQSGHNTVSWYQQALGQGPQFIFQYYREEENGRGNFPPRFSGLQFPNYSSELNVNALELDDSALYLCASSPPRDRGLYTQYFGPGTRLTVL.

Concerning this clone itself: The junction differs from germline at one of its ends, possibly a read error. The chain's CDR3 is CASSASRARGGKTVF. In DNA form, the CDR3 reads TGTGCCAGCAGCGCATCCCGGGCCCGGGGAGGAAAAACTGTTTTT. The chain links TRBV7-9 to TRBJ1-4; no reliable D call. Germline V lookup: CDR1 SEHNR, CDR2 FQNEAQ (reference sequence). The length of the CDR3 is 15 residues.

The rearrangement joins TRBV4-1 to TRBJ2-7; D uncertain. Germline V CDR1 and CDR2: MGHRA, YSYEKL. Trimming pared 3 bases from V and 4 bases from J, leaving 16 bases between. This CDR3 region has 15 residues. CDR3 nucleotides: TGCGCCAGCAGCCAGATGCCGGGTCGCAGATACGAGCAGTACTTC. Encoded protein: CASSQMPGRRYEQYF.

Points on this clone: Its ends do not fully match the called genes, so a read error is possible. The chain recombines TRBV7-9 with TRBJ2-7; weak D call: TRBD2 (6 bases). This CDR3 has 17 amino acids. The V gene's germline CDR1 is SEHNR and CDR2 FQNEAQ (reference sequence). The DNA for the CDR3 is TGTTCCAGCAGCACGTCTCCAAGTCCGGGACTGCGATACGAGCAGTACTTC. Translated: CSSSTSPSPGLRYEQYF.

This clone appeared a few times. The rearrangement joins TRBV5-6 to TRBJ2-4, with D maybe TRBD2 (5 bases). CDR3 length: 12 residues. Between the trimmed V and J ends, which lost 0 bases and 8 bases, there was a span of 6 bases. Germline V gene lookup returns CDR1 SGHDT and CDR2 YYEEEE. CDR3 sequence reads: CASSLGTHIQYF. CDR3 sequence (DNA): TGTGCCAGCAGCTTGGGGACTCACATTCAGTACTTC.

The chain combines TRBV2 with TRBJ1-2, with D possibly being TRBD1 (6 bases). Germline assignment: CDR1 SNHLY and CDR2 FYNNEI. The CDR3 runs to 15 residues. Trimming removed 5 bases at V and 7 bases at J, with 20 bases between. The CDR3 reads CASSRRGGVPVGYTF. The CDR3 DNA reads TGTGCCAGCAGTCGGAGGGGGGGAGTCCCTGTTGGCTACACCTTC.

This chain connects TRBV7-6 to TRBJ2-7, with 10 nucleotides matching TRBD2. The CDR3 totals 17 residues. The V segment lost 5 bases and the J segment 1 base; nucleotides outside the gene matches: 11. Germline CDR1 and CDR2: SGHVS and FNYEAQ. The CDR3 DNA follows: TGTGCCAGCAGCCTGGGGGCCGGGACTAGCGTTTCCTACGAGCAGTACTTC. Its translation: CASSLGAGTSVSYEQYF.

This clone turned up a few times. V gene TRBV30 combines with J gene TRBJ2-2; tentatively, D is TRBD2 (7 bases). Trimming pared 5 bases from V and 5 bases from J, leaving 12 bases between. CDR3 length equals 13 residues. Per the germline V gene, CDR1 is GTSNPN and CDR2 is SVGIG (reference sequence). CDR3 in DNA: TGTGCCTGGGGGAGGGGGGCTACCGGGGAGCTGTTTTTT. Protein sequence: CAWGRGATGELFF. Looking up the rest from reference TRBV30 and TRBJ2-2 gives the full variable domain: SQTIHQWPATLVQPVGSPLSLECTVEGTSNPNLYWYRQAAGRGLQLLFYSVGIGQISSEVPQNLSASRPQDRQFILSSKKLLLSDSGFYLCAWGRGATGELFFGEGSRLTVL.

J is TRBJ1-2 and V is TRBV5-6; no definite D call. Germline CDR1 SGHDT, CDR2 YYEEEE. V gave up 2 bases and J gave up 0 bases, with 14 bases separating them. This CDR3 has 16 residues. The CDR3 sequence: CASSFFFSSANYGYTF. The CDR3 DNA reads TGTGCCAGCAGCTTCTTTTTCTCCTCCGCTAACTATGGCTACACCTTC. Full variable domain (outside the CDR3, taken from reference TRBV5-6 and TRBJ1-2): DAGVTQSPTHLIKTRGQQVTLRCSPKSGHDTVSWYQQALGQGPQFIFQYYEEEERQRGNFPDRFSGHQFPNYSSELNVNALLLGDSALYLCASSFFFSSANYGYTFGSGTRLTVV.

This chain links TRBV19 with TRBJ1-1; maybe TRBD1 (6 bases). CDR1 and CDR2 from the germline V gene are LNHDA and SQIVND (reference sequence). This CDR3 spans 15 amino acids. The V end lost 1 base, the J end lost 3 bases, and 12 bases lay between the germline ends. Here the CDR3 DNA reads TGTGCCAGTAGTATAGGATCGCAGGGGTACACTGAAGCTTTCTTT. It encodes CASSIGSQGYTEAFF.

The J gene is TRBJ2-5, the V gene TRBV6-1; 12 bases align to TRBD2. Germline trimming cut 6 bases from V and 5 bases from J; bases unmatched to any gene: 1. Germline V lookup: CDR1 MNHNS, CDR2 SASEGT. This CDR3 region has 13 residues. As DNA, the CDR3 is TGTGCCAGCAGAGGGACTAGCGGGGAGACCCAGTACTTC. Residues: CASRGTSGETQYF.

Comment on this clone: At one of its ends the junction is not consistent with the germline gene, which may arise from a read error. The chain joins TRBV11-2 to TRBJ2-6; 10 bases match TRBD2. The CDR3 loop spans 19 amino acids. Per the germline V gene, CDR1 is SGHAT and CDR2 is FQNNGV. The CDR3 DNA is TGTGCCAGCAGCTTAGGAGGGGCTAGCGGGAGACGTGGGGCCAACGTCCCGACTTTC. This codes for CASSLGGASGRRGANVPTF.

The chain carries TRBV27 and TRBJ2-7, with D maybe TRBD2 (5 bases). Between the trimmed V and J ends, which lost 5 bases and 0 bases, there was a span of 14 bases. The germline V gene encodes CDR1 MNHEY and CDR2 SMNVEV (reference sequence). CDR3 size: 15 residues. In DNA form, the CDR3 reads TGTGCCAGCAGTGACATAGTCAGCGGCTCCTACGAGCAGTACTTC. Protein: CASSDIVSGSYEQYF.

The rearrangement joins TRBV19 to TRBJ1-1; possibly TRBD1 for D (5 bases). The CDR3 sequence is 14 residues long. Germline V CDR1 and CDR2: LNHDA, SQIVND (reference sequence). The ends were cut back, 6 bases at V and 1 base at J, with 12 bases in the middle. The CDR3 loop reads CASRPGLQNTEAFF. The CDR3 nucleotides read TGTGCCAGTAGACCGGGACTTCAGAACACTGAAGCTTTCTTT. The whole variable domain, filled in from reference TRBV19 and TRBJ1-1, reads DGGITQSPKYLFRKEGQNVTLSCEQNLNHDAMYWYRQDPGQGLRLIYYSQIVNDFQKGDIAEGYSVSREKKESFPLTVTSAQKNPTAFYLCASRPGLQNTEAFFGQGTRLTVV.

The J gene is TRBJ1-5, the V gene TRBV6-5; D uncertain. From germline, CDR1 is MNHEY and CDR2 SVGAGI. Between the trimmed V and J ends, which lost 4 bases and 4 bases, there was a span of 8 bases. There are 13 residues in the CDR3. CDR3 amino acids: CASSSVRNQPQHF. CDR3 nucleotides: TGTGCCAGCAGTTCAGTAAGAAATCAGCCCCAGCATTTT.

The chain combines TRBV2 with TRBJ1-1, with D tentatively TRBD1 (6 bases). The V and J ends lost 6 bases and 1 base respectively, with 15 bases between them. This CDR3 has 15 residues. The germline gives CDR1 SNHLY, CDR2 FYNNEI. CDR3 amino acids: CASSLGRGANTEAFF. The CDR3 coding sequence is TGTGCCAGCAGCCTGGGCCGGGGGGCGAACACTGAAGCTTTCTTT.

The chain combines TRBV30 with TRBJ1-4; maybe TRBD1 (5 bases). The CDR3 length is 16 residues. V dropped 2 bases and J dropped 1 base, with 14 bases sitting between them. The V gene's germline CDR1 is GTSNPN and CDR2 SVGIG (reference sequence). The CDR3 DNA reads as TGTGCCTGGAGTACCCGGGGGGGGGTAACTAATGAAAAACTGTTTTTT. It translates to CAWSTRGGVTNEKLFF.

The rearrangement joins TRBV7-2 to TRBJ1-1; no firm D call. The CDR3 sequence is 12 residues long. V lost 6 bases and J lost 8, with 13 bases in between. Germline values: CDR1 SGHTA, CDR2 FQGNSA. The CDR3 protein is CASSLTGVEAFF. The CDR3, as DNA: TGTGCCAGCAGTCTCACGGGAGTCGAAGCTTTCTTT.

The rearrangement links TRBV7-9 to TRBJ1-4; 10 positions agree with TRBD1. Germline CDR1 is SEHNR and CDR2 is FQNEAQ (reference sequence). The CDR3 runs 15 residues. Trimming removed 4 bases from V and 3 bases from J; junction bases left unmatched: 2. As DNA, the CDR3 is TGTGCCAGCAGCTCGACAGGGGGCCCTAATGAAAAACTGTTTTTT. It is translated as CASSSTGGPNEKLFF.

This sequence joins TRBV18 and TRBJ2-7; TRBD2 agrees at 11 bases. The CDR3 is made up of 17 amino acids. J lost 0 bases, V lost 0 bases, and 4 bases had no gene match. The germline CDR1 and CDR2 sequences are KGHSH and LQKENI. The CDR3 DNA sequence: TGTGCCAGCTCACCACCGTTAGCGGGAGGGATCTCCTACGAGCAGTACTTC. Translation gives CASSPPLAGGISYEQYF.

This clone has just one count. The rearrangement uses TRBV27 and TRBJ2-7; 9 bases fit TRBD1. Germline V lookup: CDR1 MNHEY, CDR2 SMNVEV (reference sequence). CDR3 length equals 14 residues. V lost 5 bases, J lost 6 bases, and 8 bases stayed unmatched. The CDR3 DNA reads as TGTGCCAGCAGTGACAGGGGGAGGTGGGCCGAGCAGTACTTC. This encodes CASSDRGRWAEQYF.

The chain combines TRBV7-2 with TRBJ2-2; D perhaps matches TRBD2 (5 bases). This CDR3 spans 15 amino acids. CDR1 and CDR2 (germline): SGHTA, FQGNSA. V lost 5 bases, J lost 0 bases, and 10 bases lay in between. In DNA, the CDR3 is TGTGCCAGCAGCCGGTACGGGGCGAACACCGGGGAGCTGTTTTTT. Translated, it gives CASSRYGANTGELFF.

The chain uses TRBV19 and TRBJ2-4; D unresolved. The V and J ends lost 5 bases and 12 bases respectively, with 20 bases between them. Germline V gene lookup returns CDR1 LNHDA and CDR2 SQIVND (reference sequence). CDR3 length equals 14 residues. The CDR3 loop is CASSVRTVGSSQYF. The CDR3 bases are TGTGCCAGTAGTGTGCGAACAGTTGGAAGCAGTCAGTACTTC.

This clone was seen a handful of times. The rearrangement uses TRBV7-9 and TRBJ1-1; possible D gene TRBD1, 5 bases. CDR3 length equals 15 residues. V was trimmed by 1 base and J by 2 bases, leaving 11 bases between them. Germline assignment: CDR1 SEHNR and CDR2 FQNEAQ (reference sequence). For the CDR3, the DNA is TGTGCCAGCAGCTTAGTAGGCCAGGGAAACACTGAAGCTTTCTTT. Protein product: CASSLVGQGNTEAFF.

The V call is TRBV18, the J call TRBJ1-4; no firm D call. This CDR3 spans 15 amino acids. V was clipped by 0 bases and J by 0 bases, with 5 bases between them. CDR1 is KGHSH, CDR2 LQKENI, per germline. The CDR3 sequence: CASSPPGATNEKLFF. The CDR3 DNA reads as TGTGCCAGCTCACCACCGGGAGCAACTAATGAAAAACTGTTTTTT.

In its sample, this clone was seen a few times. J is TRBJ1-2 and V is TRBV9, with TRBD1 identical over 7 bases. This CDR3 is built from 15 residues. V shed 4 bases and J 4 bases; nucleotides not matched to a gene: 10. Germline values: CDR1 SGDLS, CDR2 YYNGEE. CDR3 nucleotides: TGTGCCAGCAGCCCCTCGACAGGGACGGCCTATGGCTACACCTTC. Its translation is CASSPSTGTAYGYTF.

This chain connects TRBV5-1 to TRBJ2-1; 10 bases map to TRBD2. In germline, CDR1 is SGHRS, CDR2 YFSETQ. This CDR3 contains 17 residues. J was trimmed by 1 base and V by 4 bases; bases with no gene match: 8. CDR3 in amino acids: CASSPRDSGRSYNEQFF. The CDR3 DNA sequence: TGCGCCAGCAGCCCTCGGGATAGCGGGAGGTCCTACAATGAGCAGTTCTTC.